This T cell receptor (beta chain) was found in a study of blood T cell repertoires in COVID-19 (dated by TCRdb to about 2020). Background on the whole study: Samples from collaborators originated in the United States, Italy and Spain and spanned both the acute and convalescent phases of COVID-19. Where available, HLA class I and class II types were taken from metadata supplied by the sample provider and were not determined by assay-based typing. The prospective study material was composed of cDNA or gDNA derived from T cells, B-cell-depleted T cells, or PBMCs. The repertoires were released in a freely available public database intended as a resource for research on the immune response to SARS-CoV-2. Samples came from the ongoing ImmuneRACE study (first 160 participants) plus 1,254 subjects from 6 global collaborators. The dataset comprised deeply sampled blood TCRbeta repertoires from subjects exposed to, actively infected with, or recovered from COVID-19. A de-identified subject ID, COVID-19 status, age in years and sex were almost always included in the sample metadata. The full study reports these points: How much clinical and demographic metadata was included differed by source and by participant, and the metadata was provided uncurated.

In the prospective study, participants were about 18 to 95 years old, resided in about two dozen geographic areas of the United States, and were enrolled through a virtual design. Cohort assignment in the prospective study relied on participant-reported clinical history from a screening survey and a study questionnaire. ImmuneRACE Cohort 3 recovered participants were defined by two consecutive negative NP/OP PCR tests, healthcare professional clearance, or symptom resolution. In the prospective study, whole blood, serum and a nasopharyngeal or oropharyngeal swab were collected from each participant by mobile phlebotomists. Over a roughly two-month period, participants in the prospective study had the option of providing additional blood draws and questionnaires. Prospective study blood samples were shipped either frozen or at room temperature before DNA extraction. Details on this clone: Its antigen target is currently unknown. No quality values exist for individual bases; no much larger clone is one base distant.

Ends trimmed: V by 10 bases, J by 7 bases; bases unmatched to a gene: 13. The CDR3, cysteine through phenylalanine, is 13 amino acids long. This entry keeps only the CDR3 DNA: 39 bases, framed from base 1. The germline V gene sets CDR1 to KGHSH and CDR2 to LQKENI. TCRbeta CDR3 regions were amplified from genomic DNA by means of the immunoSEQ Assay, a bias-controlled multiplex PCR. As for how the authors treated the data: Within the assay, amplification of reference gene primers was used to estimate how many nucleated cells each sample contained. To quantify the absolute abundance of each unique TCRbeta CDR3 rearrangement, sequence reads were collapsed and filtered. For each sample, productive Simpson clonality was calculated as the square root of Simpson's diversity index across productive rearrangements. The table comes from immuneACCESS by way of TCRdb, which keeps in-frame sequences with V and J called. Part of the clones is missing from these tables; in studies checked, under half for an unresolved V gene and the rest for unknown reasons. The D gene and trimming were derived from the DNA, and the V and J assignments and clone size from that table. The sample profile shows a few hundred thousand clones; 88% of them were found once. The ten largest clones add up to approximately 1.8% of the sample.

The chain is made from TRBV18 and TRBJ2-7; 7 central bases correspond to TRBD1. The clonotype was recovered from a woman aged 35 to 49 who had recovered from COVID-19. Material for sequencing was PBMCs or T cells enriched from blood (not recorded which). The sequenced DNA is TGTGCCATCCCCAGAGAGGGGGCGGGTGAGCAGTACTTC. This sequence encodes CAIPREGAGEQYF.